A single sample is the source of the 3 T cell receptor beta chains below, sequenced in a study of regulatory T cells in long-lasting Graves disease. Sequencing libraries for TCR beta were prepared with iRepertoire HTBI primers and Arm-PCR of CDR3 regions. Via MiXCR, TCRdb re-called the multiplex PCR reads, giving one row per CDR3 protein. The table includes under 350,000 distinct CDR3 sequences, roughly a fifth detected once. Time point: persistent/refractory GD, antithyroid drugs over 5 years with positive TRAb. The TCR library used RNA extracted from PBMCs. Specimen: peripheral blood mononuclear cells (PBMCs), collected when the disease was refractory, from a patient treated with antithyroid drugs. The receptors originated from a female donor with Graves disease.

At least ten counts were recorded for this clonotype. The rearrangement uses TRBV5-8 and TRBJ2-7, with a tentative D call TRBD1 (6 bases). Trimming removed 0 bases from V and 6 bases from J, with 19 bases in between. CDR3 length: 16 residues. Germline-derived CDR1 and CDR2 are SGHTS and YDEGEE. CDR3 sequence (DNA): TGTGCCAGCAGCTTGGCGGCGTTGAGGGCCAGGGGCGAGCAGTACTTC. It translates to CASSLAALRARGEQYF.

This clonotype appeared many times. The J gene is TRBJ1-4, the V gene TRBV5-8; TRBD1 aligns across 7 bases. With V trimmed by 4 bases and J by 3 bases, 3 bases remained unmatched. The CDR3 is 14 residues long. The germline gives CDR1 SGHTS, CDR2 YDEGEE. The CDR3: CASSPGTANEKLFF. CDR3 nucleotides: TGTGCCAGCAGCCCCGGGACAGCTAATGAAAAACTGTTTTTT.

The chain couples TRBV6-2 or TRBV6-3 to TRBJ2-7, with 7 bases that match TRBD2. In germline, CDR1 is MNHEY, CDR2 SVGEGT. V trimming: 6 bases; J trimming: 9 bases; junction bases outside the gene matches: 11. This CDR3 is 13 amino acids long. The CDR3: CASSSGRGWGQYF. The CDR3 DNA follows: TGTGCCAGCAGCTCAGGGAGGGGTTGGGGGCAGTACTTC.